This is a list of T cell receptor beta chains from one sample in a study of blood T cells in healthy people across ages. A single record per CDR3 protein comes from TCRdb applying MiXCR to the 5' RACE reads. Among some 1.4 million distinct CDR3 sequences listed, 42% were seen once. Sequenced input: blood. The receptor set was obtained from a woman aged 18-29 years in good health. Each CDR3 is given with its conserved first and last residue. Fields, in order: clone size, J gene, V gene, D gene, CDR3 protein, CDR3 DNA. D genes are given only for firm matches. Size is stated for part of the rows, as once, few or many counts, or as a class when the clone is expanded.

few,TRBJ2-7,TRBV28,-,CASRGGLEDEQYF,TGTGCCAGCAGAGGGGGTTTGGAGGACGAGCAGTACTTC
-,TRBJ2-1,TRBV6-6,TRBD2,CVSSYTERTSHEQFF,TGTGTCAGCAGTTACACCGAAAGGACTAGCCATGAGCAGTTCTTC
few,TRBJ2-7,TRBV9,-,CASSVGDSGSYEQYF,TGTGCCAGCAGCGTAGGCGATAGCGGCTCCTACGAGCAGTACTTC
-,TRBJ2-1,TRBV10-3,-,CAIRTDSEQFF,TGTGCCATCAGGACTGACAGTGAGCAGTTCTTC
-,TRBJ1-5,TRBV6-1,-,CASSGTFEPNQPQHF,TGTGCCAGCAGTGGGACCTTTGAACCCAATCAGCCCCAGCATTTT
few,TRBJ1-6,TRBV20-1,-,CSARDGSYNSPLHF,TGCAGTGCTAGGGACGGGAGCTATAATTCACCCCTCCACTTT
-,TRBJ1-6,TRBV7-3,-,CASSLRGVNSPLHF,TGTGCCAGCAGCCTCCGGGGCGTGAATTCACCCCTCCACTTT
-,TRBJ1-2,TRBV29-1,TRBD1,CSVESGLGDSIYGYTF,TGCAGCGTTGAATCAGGGCTAGGGGACAGTATTTATGGCTACACCTTC
few,TRBJ2-5,TRBV11-2,-,CASSLAGIRGTQYF,TGTGCCAGCAGCTTAGCAGGGATTAGGGGGACCCAGTACTTC
-,TRBJ2-1,TRBV6-6,-,CASSGGEVKFF,TGTGCCAGCAGTGGCGGGGAGGTTAAGTTCTTC
-,TRBJ1-6,TRBV5-1,TRBD1,CASSSAGGAGSPLHF,TGCGCCAGCAGCTCAGCAGGGGGCGCCGGGTCACCCCTCCACTTT
many,TRBJ2-1,TRBV29-1,-,CSFDPSNEQFF,TGCAGCTTTGATCCGTCCAATGAGCAGTTCTTC
few,TRBJ1-2,TRBV6-2/TRBV6-3,-,CASSYRQTNYGYTF,TGTGCCAGCAGTTACCGACAGACTAACTATGGCTACACCTTC
-,TRBJ2-6,TRBV7-9,-,CASSNEEGNSEANVLTF,TGTGCCAGCAGCAACGAGGAGGGCAACTCTGAGGCCAACGTCCTGACTTTC
few,TRBJ2-5,TRBV6-6,TRBD2,CASSFTSGRQETQYF,TGTGCCAGCAGTTTCACTAGCGGGAGACAAGAGACCCAGTACTTC
few,TRBJ1-2,TRBV29-1,-,CSVTSGASMGYTF,TGCAGCGTAACGTCTGGAGCATCAATGGGCTACACCTTC
-,TRBJ2-5,TRBV20-1,-,CSARDLGSQETQYF,TGCAGTGCTAGAGATTTGGGGTCCCAAGAGACCCAGTACTTC
-,TRBJ2-1,TRBV6-4,TRBD2,CASSEGGSVNNEQFF,TGTGCCAGCAGTGAGGGCGGGAGCGTCAACAATGAGCAGTTCTTC
-,TRBJ2-7,TRBV28,TRBD1,CASSLPNLTGKVEQYF,TGTGCCAGCAGTTTGCCCAATCTGACAGGGAAGGTCGAGCAGTACTTC
few,TRBJ1-2,TRBV7-2,TRBD1,CASSLPPPGQPDDYGYTF,TGTGCCAGCAGCTTACCTCCACCGGGACAGCCGGACGACTATGGCTACACCTTC
-,TRBJ2-1,TRBV2,TRBD1,CAIRQGYNEQFF,TGTGCCATACGACAGGGCTACAATGAGCAGTTCTTC
-,TRBJ2-7,TRBV5-1,TRBD2,CASSLAGAGVPEQYF,TGCGCCAGCAGCTTGGCAGGAGCGGGGGTCCCCGAGCAGTACTTC
-,TRBJ1-2,TRBV5-1,TRBD1,CASSLAAGGNYGYTF,TGCGCCAGCAGCTTGGCCGCAGGGGGGAACTATGGCTACACCTTC
-,TRBJ1-2,TRBV10-2,-,CASSTGMRGYTF,TGCGCCAGCAGTACCGGGATGAGGGGCTACACCTTC
-,TRBJ2-5,TRBV18,-,CASSPRQGEGETQYF,TGTGCCAGCTCACCAAGGCAGGGAGAGGGAGAGACCCAGTACTTC
-,TRBJ2-1,TRBV12-5,-,CASGLVLRETRGNEQFF,TGTGCTAGTGGTTTGGTACTGAGGGAGACCCGGGGTAATGAGCAGTTCTTC
-,TRBJ2-1,TRBV20-1,-,CSASGETPLSYNEQFF,TGCAGTGCTAGTGGGGAGACTCCTCTCTCCTACAATGAGCAGTTCTTC
-,TRBJ2-7,TRBV9,TRBD2,CASSVRSRGGRGNEQYF,TGTGCCAGCAGCGTACGTAGTAGAGGCGGGAGAGGGAACGAGCAGTACTTC
-,TRBJ2-3,TRBV5-1,-,CASSLDLGNTDTQYF,TGCGCCAGCAGCTTGGACCTGGGAAACACAGATACGCAGTATTTT
-,TRBJ2-3,TRBV4-2,TRBD2,CASGFGLAGGTDTQYF,TGTGCCAGCGGCTTCGGACTAGCGGGGGGGACAGATACGCAGTATTTT
many,TRBJ2-5,TRBV25-1,-,CASSEYRGASQETQYF,TGTGCCAGCAGTGAATATAGGGGGGCCAGCCAAGAGACCCAGTACTTC
-,TRBJ2-3,TRBV13,-,CASSNPRVTDTQYF,TGTGCCAGCAGCAATCCGCGGGTCACAGATACGCAGTATTTT
-,TRBJ2-7,TRBV7-9,TRBD2,CASSSSSGDGGTYEQYF,TGTGCCAGCAGCTCCTCATCCGGGGACGGGGGGACCTACGAGCAGTACTTC
-,TRBJ2-7,TRBV28,TRBD1,CASRITGDGYEQYF,TGTGCCAGCAGAATTACAGGGGATGGCTACGAGCAGTACTTC
few,TRBJ2-1,TRBV4-1,-,CASSPDPSLNEQFF,TGCGCCAGCAGCCCAGACCCTTCGCTAAATGAGCAGTTCTTC
-,TRBJ1-2,TRBV27,-,CASSGVGSYGYTF,TGTGCCAGCAGTGGAGTGGGCTCCTATGGCTACACCTTC
-,TRBJ2-3,TRBV3-1,-,CASSQVGSGYTDTQYF,TGTGCCAGCAGCCAAGTCGGTAGCGGTTACACAGATACGCAGTATTTT